This TCR beta chain was recovered during a study of beta chain features in type 1 diabetes. Study as a whole: Patients looked much like healthy donors when it came to age, gender and cell yields.

CDR1 is SQVTM, CDR2 ANQGSEA, per germline. V was trimmed by 6 bases and J by 0 bases, leaving 8 bases between them. The CDR3 has 12 residues. All of the isolated RNA was reverse transcribed, so expressed TCRB transcripts were sequenced. Measured with immunoSEQ multiplex PCR; TCRdb has only the in-frame clones, and not every one. The sample yields over 150,000 clones, 7.5% to 9.5% seen once. This clone was recorded a few times. Its antigen remains unknown. General study findings and limits: For Type 1 diabetes patients, all four CD4+ subsets carried TCRB CDR3s that were moderately but significantly shorter.

CD45RO/CCR7/CD25/CD127/CD95/CD27 separated CD4+ naive, central memory, regulatory and stem cell-like memory cells by sorting. Populations obtained by sorting all exceeded 95% purity. The J gene is TRBJ1-1, the V gene TRBV29-1; D is possibly TRBD1 (5 bases). Sequencing input: central memory CD4+ T cells from blood. The TCR was taken from a young woman with type 1 diabetes. CDR3 DNA sequence: TGCAGCGTACAGGTGATGAACACTGAAGCTTTCTTT. This gives the protein CSVQVMNTEAFF.